Listed below are T cell receptor beta chains from one sample, sequenced in a study of T-cell memory formation after mild COVID-19. TCRdb analysed the 5' RACE reads with MiXCR anew, one entry per CDR3 protein. The table shows around 130,000 distinct CDR3 sequences, with about 5.9% occurring only once. The sample taken for sequencing was PBMCs or a T cell subset sorted from them (not recorded which). The receptors were sampled from an adult woman who had mild COVID-19 (a few samples of this study predate the infection). Cell type and time point are not known. CDR3s include the opening cysteine and the closing phenylalanine or tryptophan. The D gene is left open where the match is weak. Clone size appears in some rows only: once, few, many, or a class for an expanded clone.

>TRBD2|TRBV6-4|many|TRBJ2-7
TGTGCCAGCAGTGGCATACTGGCGGGAGGGCCAACGGACTACGAGCAGTACTTC
CASSGILAGGPTDYEQYF
>TRBD2|TRBV7-2|few|TRBJ2-1
TGTGCCAGCAGCTGGGGGACTAGCGTAGAGCAGTTCTTC
CASSWGTSVEQFF
>.|TRBV7-2|many|TRBJ1-4
TGTGCCAGCAGCGCTCTACAGGTCCTTAATGAAAAACTGTTTTTT
CASSALQVLNEKLFF
>TRBD2|TRBV10-3|.|TRBJ2-1
TGTGCCATCAGGGGGACTAGCGGGATGGATGAGCAGTTCTTC
CAIRGTSGMDEQFF
>.|TRBV12-3/TRBV12-4|few|TRBJ1-5
TGTGCCAGCAGTCCGGGAAGTCAGCCCCAGCATTTT
CASSPGSQPQHF
>.|TRBV6-2/TRBV6-3|few|TRBJ2-7
TGTGCCAGCAGTTACTCTTCAGGGGCTTGGTACGAGCAGTACTTC
CASSYSSGAWYEQYF
>.|TRBV5-1|many|TRBJ2-5
TGCGCCAGCAGCCCGGGCCACGTTGAGACCCAGTACTTC
CASSPGHVETQYF
>.|TRBV29-1|few|TRBJ2-1
TGCAGCGTCACCAGGGGCACCAATGAGCAGTTCTTC
CSVTRGTNEQFF
>TRBD1|TRBV18|few|TRBJ2-2
TGTGCCAGCTCACCGAGACAGGGGGACACCGGGGAGCTGTTTTTT
CASSPRQGDTGELFF
>.|TRBV30|few|TRBJ2-5
TGTGCCTGGAGTCGTCGGGCCTACCAGTACTTC
CAWSRRAYQYF
>.|TRBV18|few|TRBJ1-1
TGTGCCAGCTCACTCGTCCCTGGGGGCACTGAAGCTTTCTTT
CASSLVPGGTEAFF
>.|TRBV6-5|many|TRBJ2-7
TGTGCCAGCAGTTACTCGTTCGGGGGCGAGCAGTACTTC
CASSYSFGGEQYF
>.|TRBV7-2|.|TRBJ1-2
TGTGCCAGCAGCTTCCTCACTAAAGACAGGACCTATGGCTACACCTTC
CASSFLTKDRTYGYTF
>.|TRBV18|.|TRBJ1-1
TGTGCCAGCTCACCACCGGATGGGTTGAACACTGAAGCTTTCTTT
CASSPPDGLNTEAFF